This TCR beta chain comes out of a study of STAT5B mutations in CD4+ large granular lymphocyte leukemia. Study conclusions and caveats: Main leukemic clonotypes were patient-specific, but approximately 25% appeared at low frequency elsewhere. Compared with healthy controls (2/35), patient top clones favored TRBV06 (8/27).

The CDR3 extends over 12 amino acids. Germline V lookup: CDR1 MNHNY, CDR2 SVGAGI (reference sequence). V was clipped by 9 bases and J by 7 bases, with 12 bases between them. Worth noting for this clone: What it binds is unknown.

Original handling: The detection floor for productive clonotype frequency was 2.59 x 10-5. The assay was immunoSEQ multiplex PCR, and TCRdb's table has in-frame clones only and misses some. V and J calls and clone size come straight from that table; D and trimming were deduced from the DNA. Of roughly 35,000 clones listed, 55% to 80% are singletons. The TCR sequence derives from a human donor in good health. The chain recombines TRBV6-6 with TRBJ1-4, with D unresolved. Sample: CD4+ T cells from blood buffy coats. The CDR3 reads CARGNKFEKLFF. As DNA, the CDR3 is TGTGCCAGAGGGAATAAGTTTGAAAAACTGTTTTTT.